A single sample is the source of the 14 T cell receptor beta chains below, sequenced in a study of vaccination and CD4 T cells after COVID-19. The Oncomine TCR Beta short-read assay sequenced DNA from cultured CD4+ T cells. TCRdb independently ran MiXCR on the PCR reads; one entry per CDR3 protein. This table has 10,000 to 15,000 distinct CDR3 sequences, roughly 50% appearing once. Treatment of the sample: approximately 9-day PBMC culture with coronavirus spike peptide pools or control peptides (ViraFEST assay). No antigens are known for them. The sample taken for sequencing was CD4+ T cells from blood, cultured in vitro. The origin of the receptors is a human donor who had recovered from COVID-19.

This clonotype was observed a handful of times. The chain couples TRBV5-4 to TRBJ1-6; D is perhaps TRBD1 (5 bases). This CDR3 comprises 16 residues. CDR1 is SGHNT, CDR2 YYREEE, per germline (reference sequence). V was trimmed by 0 bases and J by 0 bases, leaving 7 bases between them. In nucleotides, the CDR3 is TGTGCCAGCAGCTTGGAGCAGGGCTCCTATAATTCACCCCTCCACTTT. Translating it yields CASSLEQGSYNSPLHF.

V gene TRBV4-2 combines with J gene TRBJ2-2; a weak D match, TRBD1 (6 bases). V was cut by 4 bases and J by 0 bases, with 18 bases left in between. CDR3 length equals 18 residues. The V gene's germline CDR1 is LGHNA and CDR2 YNFKEQ. CDR3 DNA: TGTGCCAGCAGCCTAGAACTGTTACAGGGATCGAACACCGGGGAGCTGTTTTTT. Its translation: CASSLELLQGSNTGELFF.

Here the CDR3 reads CASSQEVTGGGYTF. The CDR3 DNA sequence: TGCGCCAGCAGCCAAGAAGTGACAGGAGGCGGCTACACCTTC. The chain is built from TRBV4-1 and TRBJ1-2; D might be TRBD1 (6 bases). The V and J ends lost 0 bases and 8 bases respectively, with 13 bases between them. This CDR3 comprises 14 residues. Germline CDR1 and CDR2: MGHRA and YSYEKL.

This clonotype was found a few times. J is TRBJ1-2 and V is TRBV20-1, with D perhaps TRBD1 (6 bases). V gave up 0 bases and J gave up 4 bases, with 15 bases separating them. The CDR3 has 15 amino acids. The germline V gene has CDR1 DFQATT and CDR2 SNEGSKA (reference sequence). CDR3 nucleotide sequence: TGCAGTGCTAGAGATTGGGTAGGGGGGACCTATGGCTACACCTTC. Translating gives CSARDWVGGTYGYTF.

This clonotype was observed a handful of times. The V call is TRBV6-4, the J call TRBJ2-2; D remains ambiguous. Looked up from germline, CDR1 is MRHNA and CDR2 is SNTAGT. Deletions cut 0 bases from V and 5 bases from J, with 4 bases between. This CDR3 region has 13 residues. The CDR3 reads CASSDSGTGELFF. Written as DNA, the CDR3 is TGTGCCAGCAGTGACTCCGGGACCGGGGAGCTGTTTTTT.

This clonotype has a handful of counts. V usage is TRBV7-8 and J usage is TRBJ2-7, with TRBD1 as a possible D gene (5 bases). The CDR3 covers 18 residues. V was pared by 0 bases and J by 1 base, with 19 bases between. Per the germline V gene, CDR1 is SGHVS and CDR2 is FQNEAQ. CDR3 residues: CASSLALDRALFSYEQYF. The CDR3 DNA sequence: TGTGCCAGCAGCTTAGCCCTCGACAGAGCATTATTTTCCTACGAGCAGTACTTC.

The chain combines TRBV7-9 with TRBJ1-6, with 9 bases fitting TRBD1. Germline V gene data show CDR1 as SEHNR and CDR2 as FQNEAQ (reference sequence). The CDR3 length is 14 residues. V dropped 5 bases and J dropped 9; count of bases not matched to a gene: 5. This chain's CDR3 is CASSQRTGASPLHF. The CDR3 DNA sequence: TGTGCCAGCAGCCAGCGGACAGGGGCTTCACCCCTCCACTTT.

The chain joins TRBV5-1 to TRBJ1-2, with 10 positions matching TRBD1. This CDR3 contains 15 residues. V dropped 3 bases and J dropped 2; count of bases not matched to a gene: 4. Germline CDR1 reads SGHRS; CDR2 reads YFSETQ. The CDR3 protein is CASSSGQGYNYGYTF. The CDR3 DNA is TGCGCCAGCAGCTCGGGACAGGGGTACAACTATGGCTACACCTTC.

The genes are TRBV28 and TRBJ1-1; D might be TRBD1 (6 bases). V gave up 8 bases and J gave up 7 bases, with 17 bases separating them. The CDR3 length is 13 residues. The V gene's germline CDR1 is MDHEN and CDR2 SYDVKM. The CDR3 here is CASLRGDTIEAFF. CDR3 coding DNA: TGTGCCAGCCTGCGGGGGGACACCATTGAAGCTTTCTTT.

The chain uses TRBV28 and TRBJ2-7; D gene ambiguous. The germline CDR1 and CDR2 sequences are MDHEN and SYDVKM. Trimming left V 1 base short and J 1 base short, with 14 bases between. The CDR3 sequence is 16 residues long. The CDR3 here is CASSLSPHLGSYEQYF. CDR3 nucleotides: TGTGCCAGCAGTTTATCCCCGCATCTCGGATCCTACGAGCAGTACTTC.

This rearrangement joins TRBV12-3 or TRBV12-4 to TRBJ2-7, with D perhaps being TRBD1 or TRBD2 (5 bases each). The CDR3 is made up of 14 amino acids. Trimming removed 2 bases at V and 1 base at J, with 9 bases between. DNA of the CDR3: TGTGCCAGCAGTTTAATGAGGGGTTCCTACGAGCAGTACTTC. This translates into CASSLMRGSYEQYF.

The rearrangement links TRBV6-5 to TRBJ2-3, with 7 bases identical to TRBD2. The germline V gene has CDR1 MNHEY and CDR2 SVGAGI. CDR3 size: 17 residues. The V and J ends lost 2 bases and 2 bases, in that order; junction bases with no gene match: 10. The CDR3 loop reads CASSYPLKRGYTDTQYF. The DNA for the CDR3 is TGTGCCAGCAGTTACCCGTTGAAGCGGGGTTACACAGATACGCAGTATTTT.

The sample holds a few counts of this clonotype. The CDR3 nucleotides are TGTGCCAGCAGTTTACGGACAGATAATTCACCCCTCCACTTT. Its protein product is CASSLRTDNSPLHF. The chain couples TRBV28 to TRBJ1-6, with D possibly TRBD1 on 6 matching bases. Trimming took 2 bases from V and 5 from J, leaving 7 bases between them. There are 14 residues in the CDR3. Looked up from germline, CDR1 is MDHEN and CDR2 is SYDVKM.

This clonotype came up a few times. This chain uses TRBV19 with TRBJ1-5, with 9 bases lining up with TRBD1. V was pared by 6 bases and J by 5 bases, with 11 bases of the junction left unmatched. Germline CDR1 LNHDA, CDR2 SQIVND (reference sequence). This CDR3 comprises 16 residues. This CDR3 is CASRRPGQGDHQPQHF. The CDR3 bases are TGTGCCAGTAGGCGCCCGGGACAGGGAGATCATCAGCCCCAGCATTTT.